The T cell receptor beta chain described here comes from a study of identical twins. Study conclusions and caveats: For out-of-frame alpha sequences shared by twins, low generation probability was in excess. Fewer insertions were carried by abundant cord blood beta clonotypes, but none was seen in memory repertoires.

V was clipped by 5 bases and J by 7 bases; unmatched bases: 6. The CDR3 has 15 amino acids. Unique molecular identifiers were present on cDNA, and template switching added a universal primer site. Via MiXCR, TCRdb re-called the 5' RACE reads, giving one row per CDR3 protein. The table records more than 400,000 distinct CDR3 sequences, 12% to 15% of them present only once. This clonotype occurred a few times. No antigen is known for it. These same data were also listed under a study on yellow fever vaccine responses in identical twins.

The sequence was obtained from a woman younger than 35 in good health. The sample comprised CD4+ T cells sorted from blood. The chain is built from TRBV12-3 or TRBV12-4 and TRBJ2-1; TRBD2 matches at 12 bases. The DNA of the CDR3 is TGTGCCAGCAGTCGAACTAGCGGGAGGTTGAATGAGCAGTTCTTC. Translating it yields CASSRTSGRLNEQFF.